The 21 T cell receptor beta chains below come from one sample, sequenced in a study of blood T cell repertoires in COVID-19. Sequencing was performed with immunoSEQ multiplex PCR; in TCRdb, only in-frame clones are kept and a portion is missing. Here the sample spans 97,000 or so clones, less than 95% being singletons. Sequenced sample: peripheral blood. These receptors were taken from a man aged 55 to 70 with acute or convalescent COVID-19.

This chain connects TRBV2 to TRBJ1-5, with D hard to call. CDR1 is SNHLY and CDR2 is FYNNEI in the germline V gene. The V and J ends lost 7 bases and 3 bases respectively, with 16 bases between them. This CDR3 has 15 amino acids. CDR3 coding DNA: TGTGCCAGCACCCGAACGGAGGGCGTCAATCAGCCCCAGCATTTT. Its translation is CASTRTEGVNQPQHF.

This clone was recorded a few times. CDR3 protein: CSASQGDYQPQHF. Written as DNA, the CDR3 is TGCAGTGCTAGTCAGGGGGACTATCAGCCCCAGCATTTT. V and J are TRBV20-1 and TRBJ1-5; the match to TRBD1 covers 7 bases. Germline loops: CDR1 DFQATT, CDR2 SNEGSKA (reference sequence). V lost 3 bases, J lost 5 bases, and 4 bases stayed unmatched. The CDR3 has 13 residues.

The chain carries TRBV5-1 and TRBJ1-1; D gene uncertain. This CDR3 comprises 14 residues. Germline V gene lookup returns CDR1 SGHRS and CDR2 YFSETQ. V was cut by 1 base and J by 3 bases, with 10 bases left in between. Written as DNA, the CDR3 is TGCGCCAGCAGCTTGAGAGGGTTGGACACTGAAGCTTTCTTT. Translated: CASSLRGLDTEAFF.

The V gene is TRBV3-1 (or the pseudogene TRBV3-2), the J gene TRBJ1-2; 8 bases are shared with TRBD1. The CDR3 sequence is 13 residues long. Germline CDR1 is LGHDT and CDR2 is YNNKEL (reference sequence). Trimming at V came to 2 bases and at J to 4 bases, leaving 0 bases not matched to a gene. Written as DNA, the CDR3 is TGTGCCAGCAGCCAACAGGGGGCCTATGGCTACACCTTC. Its protein product is CASSQQGAYGYTF.

The V and J genes are TRBV2 and TRBJ2-6; 8 nucleotides line up with TRBD1. After removal of 6 bases from V and 0 bases from J, the junction contained 4 bases not matched to a gene. The CDR3 is 16 residues long. Germline V gives CDR1 SNHLY, CDR2 FYNNEI. In DNA, the CDR3 is TGTGCCAGCAGGGGACAGGCGAGCTCTGGGGCCAACGTCCTGACTTTC. Translating gives CASRGQASSGANVLTF.

This clone was counted only a few times. The rearrangement joins TRBV19 to TRBJ1-6; 7 bases are shared with TRBD1. The CDR3 is 15 residues long. The V gene's germline CDR1 is LNHDA and CDR2 SQIVND (reference sequence). With 6 bases clipped from V and 6 bases from J, the junction kept 8 bases outside the gene matches. DNA of the CDR3: TGTGCCAGTAGCCGACGGGACAGCAGTAATTCACCCCTCCACTTT. Translated: CASSRRDSSNSPLHF.

This clone was recorded a few times. Here the CDR3 DNA reads TGTGCCAGCAGCCCCGGACAGGGGTGGCACACTGAAGCTTTCTTT. Its translation: CASSPGQGWHTEAFF. V and J are TRBV7-9 and TRBJ1-1; 9 bases agree with TRBD1. The CDR3 is 15 amino acids. Germline V lookup: CDR1 SEHNR, CDR2 FQNEAQ (reference sequence). V gave up 5 bases and J gave up 3 bases; unmatched junction bases: 7. Variable domain in full (rest from reference TRBV7-9 and TRBJ1-1): DTGVSQNPRHKITKRGQNVTFRCDPISEHNRLYWYRQTLGQGPEFLTYFQNEAQLEKSRLLSDRFSAERPKGSFSTLEIQRTEQGDSAMYLCASSPGQGWHTEAFFGQGTRLTVV.

The chain is built from TRBV7-2 and TRBJ2-1; 11 positions agree with TRBD2. The CDR3 length is 15 residues. The ends lost 6 bases at V and 5 bases at J; junction bases unmatched: 6. Germline CDR1 reads SGHTA; CDR2 reads FQGNSA. The CDR3 DNA reads TGTGCCAGCAGACAGGGACTAGCGGTTAACAATGAGCAGTTCTTC. It is translated as CASRQGLAVNNEQFF.

The chain recombines TRBV28 with TRBJ1-2, with a possible D match to TRBD1 (6 bases). V lost 6 bases and J 2 bases, leaving 25 bases between the germline ends. The CDR3 sequence is 18 residues long. Germline-derived CDR1 and CDR2 are MDHEN and SYDVKM. The CDR3 sequence: CASSLYKVIGGKNYGYTF. The CDR3 nucleotides read TGTGCCAGCAGCCTATATAAAGTAATAGGGGGAAAGAACTATGGCTACACCTTC.

This clone appeared a few times. The CDR3 nucleotides are TGCGCCAGCAGCCCTATTAGGGGAAAATTGTACGAGCAGTACTTC. Protein: CASSPIRGKLYEQYF. The chain joins TRBV4-1 to TRBJ2-7, with a tentative D call TRBD1 (5 bases). Per the germline V gene, CDR1 is MGHRA and CDR2 is YSYEKL. Trimming cost V 4 bases and J 4 bases, with 17 bases left between them. The CDR3 totals 15 residues.

V is TRBV30 and J is TRBJ1-2; a weak D match, TRBD1 (6 bases). Trimming removed 0 bases from V and 9 bases from J, with 17 bases in between. The CDR3 totals 14 residues. Per germline, CDR1 GTSNPN and CDR2 SVGIG (reference sequence). The CDR3 sequence: CAWSVLRQEESYTF. The DNA of the CDR3 is TGTGCCTGGAGTGTACTCCGACAGGAAGAAAGCTACACCTTC.

The V and J genes are TRBV6-6 and TRBJ1-1; no clear D. Germline V gene data show CDR1 as MNHNY and CDR2 as SVGAGI (reference sequence). V dropped 5 bases and J dropped 4 bases, with 8 bases sitting between them. CDR3 length equals 12 residues. CDR3 DNA: TGTGCCAGCAGTGGGCGATCCACTGAAGCTTTCTTT. The encoded protein is CASSGRSTEAFF.

This sequence joins TRBV5-8 and TRBJ2-1; the D gene is possibly TRBD2 (5 bases). The CDR3 contains 14 residues. V dropped 0 bases and J dropped 15 bases, with 19 bases sitting between them. Germline lookup yields CDR1 SGHTS and CDR2 YDEGEE. This chain's CDR3 is CASSLAGRPSTGFF. The CDR3 coding sequence is TGTGCCAGCAGCTTGGCGGGGAGACCCAGTACCGGGTTCTTC.

The J gene is TRBJ1-2, the V gene TRBV5-1; D is ambiguous. From germline, CDR1 is SGHRS and CDR2 YFSETQ. The CDR3 is made up of 13 amino acids. The ends were cut back, 0 bases at V and 8 bases at J, with 11 bases in the middle. CDR3 sequence (DNA): TGCGCCAGCAGCTTGGCAGTCCCCGGGGGCTACACCTTC. This codes for CASSLAVPGGYTF.

The J gene is TRBJ1-3, the V gene TRBV13; D possibly corresponds to TRBD1 (6 bases). In germline, CDR1 is PRHDT, CDR2 FYEKMQ (reference sequence). V was cut by 5 bases and J by 4 bases, with 12 bases left in between. This CDR3 spans 14 amino acids. CDR3: CASSAGTIGNTIYF. DNA for the CDR3: TGTGCCAGCAGCGCTGGGACAATAGGAAACACCATATATTTT.

This rearrangement joins TRBV5-4 to TRBJ1-2; 8 bases are a match to TRBD1. Unmatched junction bases numbered 14, after V lost 4 bases and J lost 0 bases. The germline gives CDR1 SGHNT, CDR2 YYREEE (reference sequence). The CDR3 has 18 residues. CDR3 in amino acids: CASSPSHAGGGPNYGYTF. The CDR3 DNA reads as TGTGCCAGCAGCCCCTCACACGCAGGGGGCGGGCCTAACTATGGCTACACCTTC.

About this clone: The same CDR3 also results from other DNA sequences found in this sample. The genes are TRBV30 and TRBJ1-1, with D unresolved. The germline V gene encodes CDR1 GTSNPN and CDR2 SVGIG (reference sequence). The CDR3 runs to 13 residues. The ends were cut back, 0 bases at V and 1 base at J, with 6 bases in the middle. CDR3 sequence: CAWSVRENTEAFF. The CDR3 DNA sequence: TGTGCCTGGAGTGTCCGGGAGAACACTGAAGCTTTCTTT.

This chain uses TRBV10-3 with TRBJ1-2; TRBD1 matches 7 bases. J lost 5 bases, V lost 2 bases, and 2 bases had no gene match. CDR1 and CDR2 from the germline V gene are ENHRY and SYGVKD. This CDR3 comprises 13 residues. Written as DNA, the CDR3 is TGTGCCATCAGTGAGGTCAGGGGGTATGGCTACACCTTC. Amino acid sequence: CAISEVRGYGYTF.

This chain joins TRBV5-4 and TRBJ1-2; the D gene is possibly TRBD1 (5 bases). Trimming removed 4 bases from V and 4 bases from J, with 20 bases in between. From germline, CDR1 is SGHNT and CDR2 YYREEE (reference sequence). The CDR3 consists of 16 residues. In nucleotides, the CDR3 is TGTGCCAGCAGCCCAAGGAGGGTTACAGGAGGCTATGGCTACACCTTC. Its translation: CASSPRRVTGGYGYTF.

The rearrangement links TRBV19 to TRBJ1-6; D ambiguous. The CDR3 is made up of 15 amino acids. The germline V and J ends were trimmed by 3 bases and 9 bases, with 15 bases remaining between them. Germline lookup yields CDR1 LNHDA and CDR2 SQIVND (reference sequence). The CDR3 sequence is CASSILDGGGSPLHF. The CDR3 nucleotides are TGTGCCAGTAGTATTTTGGACGGTGGAGGTTCACCCCTCCACTTT.

This CDR3 is CASSPLSYPGTEAFF. The CDR3 nucleotides are TGTGCCAGCTCACCACTCTCCTACCCGGGGACTGAAGCTTTCTTT. The chain uses TRBV18 and TRBJ1-1, with D unclear. CDR3 length: 15 amino acids. The germline V and J ends were trimmed by 1 base and 5 bases, with 14 bases remaining between them. Per germline, CDR1 KGHSH and CDR2 LQKENI.